Listed below are T cell receptor beta chains from one sample, sequenced in a study of identical twins. TCRdb fed the 5' RACE reads into MiXCR, producing one record per CDR3 protein. The sample consists of 500,000 to 650,000 distinct CDR3 sequences, approximately 20% of them appearing once. The same specimen was also included in a second study, on yellow fever vaccine responses in identical twins.

The sample consisted of CD4+ T cells sorted from blood. These receptors all come from a woman aged 18-29 years in good health. CDR3s include the opening cysteine and the closing phenylalanine or tryptophan. D genes are given only for firm matches. Clone size appears in some rows only: once, few, many, or a class for an expanded clone.

j_call	d_call	clone_size	v_call	cdr3_nt	cdr3_aa
TRBJ1-5	.	few	TRBV3-1	TGTGCCAGCAGCCAGGAACCAATGAATCAGCCCCAGCATTTT	CASSQEPMNQPQHF
TRBJ2-5	.	few	TRBV20-1	TGCAGCACAAAGACAGCCTACCAAGAGACCCAGTACTTC	CSTKTAYQETQYF
TRBJ1-4	TRBD1	.	TRBV29-1	TGCAGCGTTGTTAGCCGGGACAGCGAAAAACTGTTTTTT	CSVVSRDSEKLFF
TRBJ2-3	TRBD2	.	TRBV20-1	TGCAGTGCTTCTCCGGGACTAGCGGGACTCACAGATACGCAGTATTTT	CSASPGLAGLTDTQYF
TRBJ2-7	TRBD2	.	TRBV20-1	TGCAGTGCTATATCACCGGGACTAGCGGGACCCGAGGGGGAGCAGTACTTC	CSAISPGLAGPEGEQYF
TRBJ2-2	.	.	TRBV5-1	TGCGCCAGCAGCCCACGGTCCGTCATGGGGACCGGGGAGCTGTTTTTT	CASSPRSVMGTGELFF
TRBJ1-5	.	few	TRBV12-3/TRBV12-4	TGTGCCAGCAGTTTTAGGGGTGGTGGGCCCCAGCATTTT	CASSFRGGGPQHF
TRBJ2-1	.	.	TRBV5-1	TGCGCCAGCAGCTTGGGTTCGGTAGGACCAAACAATGAGCAGTTCTTC	CASSLGSVGPNNEQFF
TRBJ1-1	.	few	TRBV19	TGTGCCAGTAGTACTAGGGAAGGCACTGAAGCTTTCTTT	CASSTREGTEAFF
TRBJ2-3	TRBD2	.	TRBV15	TGTGCCACCAGCAGGACCCGGGCTAGCGGGAGGTCTCCAGATACGCAGTATTTT	CATSRTRASGRSPDTQYF
TRBJ2-1	TRBD1	.	TRBV4-1	TGCGCCAGCAGCCAAGAGGACAGGGAGAGGAATGAGCAGTTCTTC	CASSQEDRERNEQFF
TRBJ2-6	.	few	TRBV6-1	TGTGCCAGCAGAAAGGTGGGGGCTGGGGCCAACGTCCTGACTTTC	CASRKVGAGANVLTF